These T cell receptor beta chains were read from a single sample in a study of T cells in Graves' hyperthyroidism and ophthalmopathy. TCRdb re-called the multiplex PCR reads with MiXCR, one entry per CDR3 protein. The sample comprises hundreds of thousands of distinct CDR3 sequences, approximately 19% of which are singletons, and about 3.7% rests with the top ten. The sequencing input was blood. These receptors were taken from a woman in her late teens or twenties with Graves' hyperthyroidism. Both conserved end residues are part of each CDR3. A D gene is named only where the DNA matches it firmly. Expanded clones get a size class; other rows say once, few or many, or leave the size out.

TRBJ1-3 . many TRBV12-3/TRBV12-4 TGTGCCAGCAGGCCCCTCGCCAGGGGCCTTGGAAACACCATATATTTT CASRPLARGLGNTIYF
TRBJ1-2 TRBD1 . TRBV6-1 TGTGCCAGCAGACAGGACAGGGGACTGGCCTATGGCTACACCTTC CASRQDRGLAYGYTF
TRBJ2-2 TRBD2 many TRBV29-1 TGCAGCGTTGATAATCGGGCGGGGGCGAACACCGGGGAGCTGTTTTTT CSVDNRAGANTGELFF
TRBJ1-2 . . TRBV11-2 TGTGCCAGCAGCGCCCGGGACGTTCGTAACTATGGCTACACCTTC CASSARDVRNYGYTF
TRBJ2-5 TRBD2 many TRBV6-1 TGTGCCAGCAGTGTAGCGGGGGGGTCCCAAGAGACCCAGTACTTC CASSVAGGSQETQYF
TRBJ1-3 . many TRBV20-1 TGCAGTGCTAGAGAGGGGCTTCTTGCCCCTGGAAACACCATATATTTT CSAREGLLAPGNTIYF
TRBJ1-1 . many TRBV10-2 TGCGCCAGCAGGCCAGGGGTTGGATACACTGAAGCTTTCTTT CASRPGVGYTEAFF
TRBJ2-7 . many TRBV6-5 TGTGCCAGCAGTTACTCCGGCGGAAGCTCCTACGAGCAGTACTTC CASSYSGGSSYEQYF
TRBJ2-7 TRBD1 many TRBV28 TGTGCCAGCAGTTTGTTCGGGACAGGGTCCTACGAGCAGTACTTC CASSLFGTGSYEQYF
TRBJ1-1 . few TRBV7-8 TGTGCCAGCAGCCGGGGACGTGGCCCACAAGAAGCTTTCTTT CASSRGRGPQEAFF
TRBJ2-5 TRBD2 few TRBV5-1 TGCGCCAGCACAGCCGGGGGGCTAGCGGGCGAAAGCCAGTACTTC CASTAGGLAGESQYF
TRBJ2-7 . many TRBV7-9 TGTGCCAGCAGCTCACAAGCCAGCTACGAGCAGTACTTC CASSSQASYEQYF
TRBJ1-5 TRBD1 . TRBV6-1 TGTGCCAGTCACGGGACAGGGTATGGTCAGCCCCAGCATTTT CASHGTGYGQPQHF
TRBJ1-1 . . TRBV29-1 TGCAGTTCCTTCGTGAGAGGCGCGGGTACTGAAGCTTTCTTT CSSFVRGAGTEAFF
TRBJ2-7 . many TRBV28 TGTGCCAGCAGTTACCCAGGGTACGAGCAGTACTTC CASSYPGYEQYF
TRBJ2-7 TRBD2 many TRBV2 TGTGCCAGCAAGCCTAGCGGGGCGGGGGAGCAGTACTTC CASKPSGAGEQYF
TRBJ2-7 . many TRBV6-1 TGTGCCAGCAGGGGGACACGAGTCTCCTACGAGCAGTACTTC CASRGTRVSYEQYF
TRBJ2-5 . many TRBV18 TGTGCCAGCAAGGACCCGCCGGGGGAGACCCAGTACTTC CASKDPPGETQYF